The sequence of this T cell receptor beta chain was determined in a study of OX40 agonist ivuxolimab in advanced cancers. The wider study: Patients were given ivuxolimab, an antibody that agonizes OX40 (CD134). Patients were dosed intravenously with ivuxolimab at 0.01 to 10 mg/kg every 2 weeks.

The data were produced by immunoSEQ multiplex PCR, yet TCRdb's version contains in-frame clones alone and is incomplete. This sample has 30,000 to 35,000 clones, with around three quarters found just once. This clone is medium-sized (0.01 to 0.1%) in the sample. Material: CD4+ or CD8+ T cells sorted from blood, obtained in a trial of the OX40 agonist ivuxolimab. The sequence came from an adult with an advanced solid tumor such as melanoma, head and neck, liver or kidney cancer.

For the CDR3, the DNA is TGCGCCAGCAGTGACGGCGCCAATGAGCAGTTCTTC. This encodes CASSDGANEQFF. The V gene is TRBV10-2, the J gene TRBJ2-1; D remains unclear. This CDR3 spans 12 amino acids. Germline lookup yields CDR1 WSHSY and CDR2 SAAADI. The V end lost 3 bases, the J end lost 6 bases, and 6 bases lay between the germline ends.